A single sample is the source of the 32 T cell receptor beta chains below, sequenced in a study of T cell changes during pregnancy in multiple sclerosis. Sequencing used immunoSEQ multiplex PCR; TCRdb keeps in-frame clones, though not all of them. The profile shows under 50,000 clones, more than 85% of them singletons. The sample in question was CD8+ T cells from peripheral blood mononuclear cells, obtained in the third trimester of pregnancy. Every receptor here comes from a female donor with multiple sclerosis, enrolled in a pregnancy study.

This chain links TRBV13 with TRBJ2-3; perhaps TRBD1 as D (6 bases). The CDR3 sequence is 13 residues long. The germline gives CDR1 PRHDT, CDR2 FYEKMQ (reference sequence). Trimming took 5 bases from V and 3 from J, leaving 9 bases between them. CDR3 coding DNA: TGTGCCAGCAGCGAACAGGGAACAGATACGCAGTATTTT. It encodes CASSEQGTDTQYF.

The rearrangement uses TRBV5-1 and TRBJ1-2; 10 bases match TRBD1. Germline assignment: CDR1 SGHRS and CDR2 YFSETQ. The CDR3 spans 16 residues. Trimming removed 4 bases from V and 6 bases from J; junction bases left unmatched: 12. The CDR3 sequence: CASSPVPGTGVDGYTF. DNA of the CDR3: TGCGCCAGCAGCCCAGTTCCCGGGACAGGGGTTGATGGCTACACCTTC.

The chain uses TRBV7-6 and TRBJ2-1; 11 bases line up with TRBD1. V lost 1 base to trimming and J lost 6 bases; unmatched junction nucleotides: 5. The germline gives CDR1 SGHVS, CDR2 FNYEAQ. The CDR3 runs 16 residues. CDR3 sequence reads: CASSLVGQGARNEQFF. The CDR3 coding sequence is TGTGCCAGCAGCTTAGTTGGACAGGGGGCGCGCAATGAGCAGTTCTTC. Based on the CDR3 plus reference TRBV7-6 and TRBJ2-1, the full variable domain is GAGVSQSPRYKVTKRGQDVALRCDPISGHVSLYWYRQALGQGPEFLTYFNYEAQQDKSGLPNDRFSAERPEGSISTLTIQRTEQRDSAMYRCASSLVGQGARNEQFFGPGTRLTVL.

The V gene is TRBV4-1, the J gene TRBJ1-1; 7 bases align to TRBD1. CDR1 is MGHRA, CDR2 YSYEKL, per germline. V trimming: 2 bases; J trimming: 6 bases; junction bases outside the gene matches: 9. The CDR3 extends over 15 amino acids. The CDR3 reads CASSQFQGVDAEAFF. CDR3 bases: TGCGCCAGCAGCCAATTTCAGGGGGTAGACGCTGAAGCTTTCTTT.

With respect to this clone: An end of the junction does not agree with germline; a read error may underlie this. The rearrangement joins TRBV7-7 to TRBJ2-1; 7 bases align to TRBD2. This CDR3 is built from 15 residues. Germline-derived CDR1 and CDR2 are SSHAT and FNYEAQ (reference sequence). CDR3 DNA sequence: TGTGCTAGCAGCCCTAACAGCGGGAATTACAATGAGCAGTTCTTC. Amino acid sequence: CASSPNSGNYNEQFF.

V usage is TRBV2 and J usage is TRBJ1-1; D unresolved. The V end was cut by 6 bases, the J end by 1 base, with 9 bases between. This CDR3 has 13 residues. CDR1 and CDR2 (germline): SNHLY, FYNNEI. In DNA, the CDR3 is TGTGCCAGCAGAGGACGGGAGAACACTGAAGCTTTCTTT. Residues: CASRGRENTEAFF.

The rearrangement uses TRBV9 and TRBJ2-1; 7 nucleotides agree with TRBD2. CDR1 is SGDLS and CDR2 is YYNGEE in the germline V gene. V dropped 0 bases and J dropped 4; count of bases not matched to a gene: 4. The CDR3 extends over 15 amino acids. CDR3 residues: CASSVGAGEYNEQFF. The CDR3 DNA is TGTGCCAGCAGCGTAGGCGCGGGGGAGTACAATGAGCAGTTCTTC.

To note about this clone: The junction departs from germline at one end; a sequencing error may be responsible. J is TRBJ2-7 and V is TRBV29-1; D gene unclear. Germline V gene lookup returns CDR1 SQVTM and CDR2 ANQGSEA. The CDR3 extends over 12 amino acids. In nucleotides, the CDR3 is TGCAGCGTTAAAGAGATCGCGCACGAGCAGTACTTC. It yields the protein CSVKEIAHEQYF.

The rearrangement links TRBV27 to TRBJ2-2; D is ambiguous. The CDR3 runs 14 residues. The germline CDR1 and CDR2 sequences are MNHEY and SMNVEV (reference sequence). The V gene lost 9 bases and the J gene lost 1 base, with 12 bases spanning the gap. The CDR3 sequence is CASSRRLNTGELFF. Here the CDR3 DNA reads TGTGCCAGTAGCCGAAGGCTGAACACCGGGGAGCTGTTTTTT.

The chain employs TRBV5-6 and TRBJ1-1; 8 nucleotides align to TRBD1. Looked up from germline, CDR1 is SGHDT and CDR2 is YYEEEE. V lost 4 bases, J lost 4 bases, and 21 bases stayed unmatched. This CDR3 comprises 19 residues. The CDR3: CASSQYFDRGMPGSTEAFF. In DNA form, the CDR3 reads TGTGCCAGCAGCCAATACTTCGACAGGGGAATGCCAGGGAGCACTGAAGCTTTCTTT.

The chain links TRBV4-1 to TRBJ1-4; possibly TRBD1 for D (6 bases). The V gene lost 0 bases and the J gene lost 10 bases, with 21 bases spanning the gap. Germline CDR1 reads MGHRA; CDR2 reads YSYEKL. This CDR3 region has 17 residues. DNA for the CDR3: TGCGCCAGCAGCCAAGACGCGCTGGGGACAAGGGGCGGAAAACTGTTTTTT. As protein: CASSQDALGTRGGKLFF.

V is TRBV27 and J is TRBJ2-2; tentatively, D is TRBD2 (5 bases). This CDR3 has 17 amino acids. The germline V gene encodes CDR1 MNHEY and CDR2 SMNVEV (reference sequence). V was shortened by 2 bases and J by 6 bases, with 19 bases between the two germline ends. CDR3 sequence (DNA): TGTGCCAGCAGTTTACGAACCCCGGGATATAGGGCCGGGGAGCTGTTTTTT. The encoded protein is CASSLRTPGYRAGELFF.

The V gene is TRBV19, the J gene TRBJ1-1; no clear D. The CDR3 extends over 15 amino acids. V lost 1 base to trimming and J lost 0 bases, with 9 bases between them. The V gene's germline CDR1 is LNHDA and CDR2 SQIVND (reference sequence). Here the CDR3 reads CASSIGPEMNTEAFF. The CDR3 DNA follows: TGTGCCAGTAGTATAGGGCCGGAGATGAACACTGAAGCTTTCTTT.

The chain joins TRBV5-6 to TRBJ2-7; D perhaps matches TRBD2 (5 bases). Germline values: CDR1 SGHDT, CDR2 YYEEEE. Trimming removed 1 base at V and 2 bases at J, with 16 bases between. The CDR3 consists of 16 residues. CDR3 nucleotide sequence: TGTGCCAGCAGCTTGTCGGAGGCGGATCTCACCTACGAGCAGTACTTC. It encodes CASSLSEADLTYEQYF.

The V and J genes are TRBV28 and TRBJ2-5, with TRBD2 matching over 7 bases. The germline V gene has CDR1 MDHEN and CDR2 SYDVKM. CDR3 length: 16 amino acids. The trim removed 2 bases at V and 1 base at J, leaving 7 bases unmatched. The CDR3 sequence is CASSLGRVFFQETQYF. In DNA, the CDR3 is TGTGCCAGCAGTTTAGGGAGGGTTTTCTTCCAAGAGACCCAGTACTTC.

The gene calls are TRBV27 and TRBJ2-7, with 7 bases that match TRBD2. Germline V CDR1 and CDR2: MNHEY, SMNVEV (reference sequence). This CDR3 has 13 amino acids. V lost 7 bases, J lost 5 bases, and 8 bases stayed unmatched. Written as DNA, the CDR3 is TGTGCCAGCAATCCGGCGGGGGACCACGAGCAGTACTTC. Translated, it gives CASNPAGDHEQYF.

The rearrangement joins TRBV7-9 to TRBJ2-2; 7 bases are shared with TRBD1. The CDR3 is made up of 13 amino acids. V was clipped by 5 bases and J by 5 bases; unmatched bases: 2. From germline, CDR1 is SEHNR and CDR2 FQNEAQ (reference sequence). The CDR3: CASSPTGTGELFF. Written as DNA, the CDR3 is TGTGCCAGCAGCCCGACAGGGACCGGGGAGCTGTTTTTT.

CDR3 loop: CASSFDRDLNTEAFF. The CDR3 DNA is TGCGCCAGCAGCTTTGACAGGGACCTGAACACTGAAGCTTTCTTT. V usage is TRBV5-1 and J usage is TRBJ1-1, with 7 bases identical to TRBD1. CDR3 size: 15 residues. V shed 2 bases and J 0 bases; nucleotides not matched to a gene: 4. Germline values: CDR1 SGHRS, CDR2 YFSETQ.

J is TRBJ2-3 and V is TRBV5-1, with 12 nucleotides matching TRBD1. The CDR3 loop spans 16 amino acids. J gave up 5 bases and V 0 bases, and 4 bases lay outside the gene matches. Germline V CDR1 and CDR2: SGHRS, YFSETQ. CDR3 residues: CASSLGGTGGEDTQYF. CDR3 DNA: TGCGCCAGCAGCTTGGGAGGGACAGGGGGCGAAGATACGCAGTATTTT.

In DNA form, the CDR3 reads TGTGCCAGCAGCTCGACAGGGGTAAATGGGGCCAACGTCCTGACTTTC. Translated: CASSSTGVNGANVLTF. The V call is TRBV11-3, the J call TRBJ2-6; TRBD1 matches at 8 bases. The CDR3 loop spans 16 amino acids. Trimming at V came to 4 bases and at J to 3 bases, leaving 5 bases not matched to a gene. Looked up from germline, CDR1 is SGHNT and CDR2 is YENEEA.

The chain uses TRBV7-8 and TRBJ2-1, with a possible D match to TRBD1 (6 bases). There are 15 residues in the CDR3. The V end was cut by 5 bases, the J end by 7 bases, with 18 bases between. Germline loops: CDR1 SGHVS, CDR2 FQNEAQ. CDR3 nucleotides: TGTGCCAGCAGCCCTAGGGGACACACTAGGAATGAGCAGTTCTTC. This encodes CASSPRGHTRNEQFF. The entire variable domain, with the rest obtained from reference TRBV7-8 and TRBJ2-1, is as follows: GAGVSQSPRYKVAKRGQDVALRCDPISGHVSLFWYQQALGQGPEFLTYFQNEAQLDKSGLPSDRFFAERPEGSVSTLKIQRTQQEDSAVYLCASSPRGHTRNEQFFGPGTRLTVL.

This chain uses TRBV19 with TRBJ1-2, with TRBD1 as a possible D gene (5 bases). Looked up from germline, CDR1 is LNHDA and CDR2 is SQIVND (reference sequence). There are 15 residues in the CDR3. V shed 2 bases and J shed 4 bases, with 14 bases lying between them. The CDR3 loop is CASSITGDYGYGYTF. DNA of the CDR3: TGTGCCAGTAGTATAACTGGGGACTACGGCTATGGCTACACCTTC. Full variable domain (outside the CDR3, taken from reference TRBV19 and TRBJ1-2): DGGITQSPKYLFRKEGQNVTLSCEQNLNHDAMYWYRQDPGQGLRLIYYSQIVNDFQKGDIAEGYSVSREKKESFPLTVTSAQKNPTAFYLCASSITGDYGYGYTFGSGTRLTVV.

V and J are TRBV5-4 and TRBJ2-7; a possible D gene is TRBD1 (6 bases). The V gene's germline CDR1 is SGHNT and CDR2 YYREEE (reference sequence). This CDR3 is built from 16 residues. Trimming took 2 bases from V and 3 from J, leaving 18 bases between them. The CDR3 sequence is CASSLLGHRHVYEQYF. Here the CDR3 DNA reads TGTGCCAGCAGCTTACTGGGACATAGGCACGTCTACGAGCAGTACTTC.

This clone came up once. The chain joins TRBV5-4 to TRBJ2-7, with 8 bases that match TRBD1. The CDR3 length is 15 residues. CDR1 SGHNT and CDR2 YYREEE come from the germline V gene (reference sequence). V was clipped by 3 bases and J by 1 base; unmatched bases: 6. CDR3 amino acids: CASSYGTGDSYEQYF. CDR3 nucleotides: TGTGCCAGCAGCTATGGGACAGGAGATTCCTACGAGCAGTACTTC.

V and J are TRBV19 and TRBJ2-1; D not certain. The CDR3 extends over 13 amino acids. Germline V CDR1 and CDR2: LNHDA, SQIVND (reference sequence). V shed 3 bases and J shed 5 bases, with 8 bases lying between them. CDR3 loop: CASSMGRNNEQFF. The CDR3 DNA reads as TGTGCCAGTAGTATGGGCAGGAACAATGAGCAGTTCTTC.

The chain uses TRBV10-3 and TRBJ1-2; D may be TRBD1 (5 bases). CDR1 ENHRY and CDR2 SYGVKD come from the germline V gene. This CDR3 spans 17 amino acids. Trimming took off 1 base at V and 0 bases at J, with 15 bases between the two ends. The CDR3 nucleotides read TGTGCCATCAGTGAGTTCTTCGCCCAGGGCCCTAACTATGGCTACACCTTC. Protein sequence: CAISEFFAQGPNYGYTF.

The J gene is TRBJ1-1, the V gene TRBV19, with D tentatively TRBD1 (6 bases). CDR1 LNHDA and CDR2 SQIVND come from the germline V gene (reference sequence). The V and J ends lost 5 bases and 3 bases respectively, with 13 bases between them. This CDR3 has 14 residues. CDR3 DNA: TGTGCCAGTAGTGTCCGGGACACTTACACTGAAGCTTTCTTT. Translating gives CASSVRDTYTEAFF.

V usage is TRBV6-1 and J usage is TRBJ2-2; 10 positions match TRBD2. The germline V gene encodes CDR1 MNHNS and CDR2 SASEGT. The CDR3 has 16 residues. The V segment lost 1 base and the J segment 7 bases; nucleotides outside the gene matches: 6. The CDR3 protein is CASSEVRAGGNGELFF. In DNA form, the CDR3 reads TGTGCCAGCAGTGAAGTTCGAGCGGGAGGGAACGGGGAGCTGTTTTTT.

V is TRBV6-1 and J is TRBJ2-7; a possible D gene is TRBD2 (5 bases). Germline V gene lookup returns CDR1 MNHNS and CDR2 SASEGT. The CDR3 sequence is 13 residues long. Trimming shortened V by 10 bases and J by 0 bases, and 13 bases separated the two germline ends. CDR3 in DNA: TGTGCCACCACGGGGTATCTCTCCTACGAGCAGTACTTC. It translates to CATTGYLSYEQYF.

J is TRBJ2-1 and V is TRBV4-3; TRBD2 aligns across 11 bases. This CDR3 is 19 amino acids long. Trimming removed 3 bases from V and 7 bases from J; junction bases left unmatched: 17. Germline loops: CDR1 LGHNA, CDR2 YSLEER. The CDR3 reads CASSQGSLAGELGMNEQFF. DNA for the CDR3: TGCGCCAGCAGCCAGGGTTCACTAGCGGGAGAACTTGGGATGAATGAGCAGTTCTTC.

The rearrangement links TRBV6-5 to TRBJ1-1, with D perhaps matching TRBD1 (5 bases). The CDR3 runs 14 residues. Trimming took off 7 bases at V and 4 bases at J, with 16 bases between the two ends. Germline assignment: CDR1 MNHEY and CDR2 SVGAGI. The CDR3 loop is CASTLGGSSTEAFF. CDR3 nucleotide sequence: TGTGCCAGCACCCTGGGGGGAAGCAGCACTGAAGCTTTCTTT.

This clone was seen once. The V call is TRBV27, the J call TRBJ2-7, with TRBD2 identical over 9 bases. Per germline, CDR1 MNHEY and CDR2 SMNVEV (reference sequence). Unmatched junction bases numbered 3, after V lost 7 bases and J lost 2 bases. The CDR3 consists of 13 residues. The CDR3 is CASKIAGAYEQYF. The CDR3 nucleotides are TGTGCCAGCAAGATAGCGGGGGCCTACGAGCAGTACTTC.